This record looks at one T cell receptor (beta chain) sequence and its context. The antigen is unknown. The sample originates from a study of multiple sclerosis patients with progressive multifocal leukoencephalopathy. This sample's time point: time of PML onset. JC virus DNA in cerebrospinal fluid confirmed the PML diagnosis. Synthetic inline TR CDR3 controls covering all V-J pairings were spiked into each PCR. Profiled with immunoSEQ multiplex PCR; TCRdb holds only in-frame clones, not every one. The table includes about 31,000 clones, roughly 89% detected once. General study findings and limits: In most PML patients, TRB repertoires appeared less diverse by entropy.

V was clipped by 0 bases and J by 6 bases; unmatched bases: 7. The CDR3 is 16 residues long. Germline lookup yields CDR1 SGDLS and CDR2 YYNGEE. The sequencing here drew on PBMCs, taken from a patient treated with natalizumab. The rearrangement uses TRBV9 and TRBJ2-1, with TRBD2 identical over 9 bases. The receptor comes from a woman aged 40 to 50 with progressive multifocal leukoencephalopathy. The DNA for the CDR3 is TGTGCCAGCAGCGTAGATTCAAGCGGGGGGATCAATGAGCAGTTCTTC. It translates to CASSVDSSGGINEQFF.